The 12 T cell receptor beta chains presented below share a single source sample, sequenced in a study of blood T cell repertoires in COVID-19. The protocol was immunoSEQ multiplex PCR, while the TCRdb copy is restricted to in-frame clones and leaves out a portion. The table lists roughly 200,000 clones, approximately 85% of them singletons. Sequences were obtained from peripheral blood. The receptor set was obtained from an older woman with acute or convalescent COVID-19.

The chain combines TRBV9 with TRBJ1-1, with a tentative D call TRBD1 (6 bases). V shed 4 bases and J shed 1 base, with 14 bases lying between them. Germline CDR1 is SGDLS and CDR2 is YYNGEE. The CDR3 has 15 residues. CDR3 DNA: TGTGCCAGCAGCATCCGGCCGGGACAGAACACTGAAGCTTTCTTT. It is translated as CASSIRPGQNTEAFF.

V usage is TRBV4-1 and J usage is TRBJ1-1; D unclear. Germline values: CDR1 MGHRA, CDR2 YSYEKL. V was clipped by 0 bases and J by 5 bases, with 10 bases between them. CDR3 size: 14 residues. The CDR3 loop reads CASSQDARGTEAFF. For the CDR3, the DNA is TGCGCCAGCAGCCAAGATGCGCGGGGTACTGAAGCTTTCTTT.

The V call is TRBV6-5, the J call TRBJ1-1; D perhaps matches TRBD1 (6 bases). Germline CDR1 and CDR2: MNHEY and SVGAGI. Trimming left V 6 bases short and J 7 bases short, with 9 bases between. This CDR3 is built from 11 residues. The CDR3 loop reads CASRETGEAFF. Here the CDR3 DNA reads TGTGCCAGCAGGGAGACAGGTGAAGCTTTCTTT.

The chain carries TRBV2 and TRBJ2-3; D is undetermined. This CDR3 comprises 14 residues. Trimming removed 6 bases at V and 2 bases at J, with 12 bases between. Germline V CDR1 and CDR2: SNHLY, FYNNEI. Here the CDR3 DNA reads TGTGCCAGCAGGGTATCGACTGACACAGATACGCAGTATTTT. It encodes CASRVSTDTDTQYF.

The chain carries TRBV6-5 and TRBJ1-2, with D possibly matching TRBD1 (6 bases). The CDR3 is 12 amino acids. Per the germline V gene, CDR1 is MNHEY and CDR2 is SVGAGI. V lost 8 bases and J lost 8, with 15 bases in between. In nucleotides, the CDR3 is TGTGCCAGCGGCAAAGGGGGTCGCGGCTACACCTTC. Its protein product is CASGKGGRGYTF.

V usage is TRBV5-4 and J usage is TRBJ2-1, with D tentatively TRBD2 (6 bases). Germline V gene sequence: CDR1 SGHNT, CDR2 YYREEE (reference sequence). This CDR3 has 16 residues. The ends were cut back, 3 bases at V and 0 bases at J, with 13 bases in the middle. In DNA, the CDR3 is TGTGCCAGCAGCTGGGGAGGCCCGAGCTCCTACAATGAGCAGTTCTTC. Its translation: CASSWGGPSSYNEQFF.

The CDR3 is CASTTDRESYGYTF. In DNA form, the CDR3 reads TGTGCCAGCACCACCGACAGGGAAAGCTATGGCTACACCTTC. J is TRBJ1-2 and V is TRBV5-6, with 7 bases aligning to TRBD1. The germline V gene encodes CDR1 SGHDT and CDR2 YYEEEE. Trimming cost V 6 bases and J 4 bases; bases outside gene matches: 9. This CDR3 contains 14 residues.

The genes are TRBV5-1 and TRBJ1-1, with TRBD1 matching over 8 bases. CDR1 and CDR2 (germline): SGHRS, YFSETQ. Trimming took 2 bases from V and 3 from J; bases not matched to a gene: 6. The CDR3 length is 15 residues. As DNA, the CDR3 is TGCGCCAGCAGCTTTTGGACAGGGACAGACACTGAAGCTTTCTTT. The encoded protein is CASSFWTGTDTEAFF.

The gene calls are TRBV3-1 (or the pseudogene TRBV3-2) and TRBJ1-5; no clear D gene. Germline CDR1 LGHDT, CDR2 YNNKEL (reference sequence). V lost 1 base and J 1 base, leaving 8 bases between the germline ends. The CDR3 is 15 amino acids. The CDR3 DNA is TGTGCCAGCAGCCAAGGGCGGAACAGCAATCAGCCCCAGCATTTT. Translated, it gives CASSQGRNSNQPQHF.

This chain connects TRBV9 to TRBJ2-5; maybe TRBD2 (6 bases). The CDR3 contains 13 residues. The germline V and J ends were trimmed by 6 bases and 0 bases, with 9 bases remaining between them. From germline, CDR1 is SGDLS and CDR2 YYNGEE. This CDR3 is CASTRDYQETQYF. In DNA, the CDR3 is TGTGCCAGCACCCGGGACTACCAAGAGACCCAGTACTTC.

The chain links TRBV27 to TRBJ2-3; D perhaps matches TRBD1 (6 bases). Trimming pared 7 bases from V and 0 bases from J, leaving 17 bases between. The CDR3 is 16 amino acids. Germline CDR1 MNHEY, CDR2 SMNVEV (reference sequence). As DNA, the CDR3 is TGTGCCAGCATAGTCGCCGGGACACTGAGCACAGATACGCAGTATTTT. Translating gives CASIVAGTLSTDTQYF.

J is TRBJ2-5 and V is TRBV23-1; 9 bases agree with TRBD2. TRBV23-1 is known as an ORF, though its function is uncertain. CDR3 length equals 15 residues. V lost 10 bases to trimming and J lost 3 bases; unmatched junction nucleotides: 12. CDR3 bases: TGCGCCACCCATAATCCAGCGGGAGGTAAAGAGACCCAGTACTTC. Protein product: CATHNPAGGKETQYF.